The text below deals with one T cell receptor beta chain. Its antigen is not identified. The data are from a study of T cell repertoires in cytomegalovirus infection. Study-level information: Well-studied HLA-B-restricted CMV epitopes were used in the study alongside recently identified HLA-C-restricted ones. The study, taken as a whole, reports: The study identified carriers of CMV plus the relevant HLA from cumulative public TCR beta family frequency. Clonotypes of TCR beta that were HLA-C-restricted and CMV-specific dominated the ex vivo response.

A single record per CDR3 protein comes from TCRdb applying MiXCR to the reads. The sample holds some 940,000 distinct CDR3 sequences, less than 35% seen once. Germline lookup yields CDR1 SGHVS and CDR2 FNYEAQ. This CDR3 is built from 14 residues. V lost 4 bases and J lost 7; bases outside the gene matches: 9. This specimen was cultured CD8+ T cells from PBMCs, taken from culture after CMV antigen stimulation. This clonotype originated in a human donor in good health (CMV status not recorded). Some clones in this sample may be carry-over from other donors' samples. This rearrangement joins TRBV7-6 to TRBJ2-7; TRBD1 agrees at 8 bases. The CDR3 DNA is TGTGCCAGCAGCTCGGACAGGGACCGCTTAGAGCAGTACGTC. This encodes CASSSDRDRLEQYV.